This T cell receptor (beta chain) was recorded in a study of blood T cell repertoires in COVID-19. Study at large: PBMCs, B-cell-depleted T cells, or T cells provided the cDNA or gDNA that made up the material.

This clone has a single count. Generated by immunoSEQ multiplex PCR, the TCRdb table keeps only in-frame clones and is missing some. There are approximately 240,000 clones in the sample; approximately 80% occur only once, and approximately 1.3% lies in the top ten. Trimming pared 6 bases from V and 4 bases from J, leaving 15 bases between. Germline V lookup: CDR1 PRHDT, CDR2 FYEKMQ (reference sequence). The CDR3 sequence is 14 residues long. Participants were aged about 18 to 95 years, lived in about 26 US areas, and enrolled virtually. The sample consisted of PBMCs or T cells enriched from blood (not recorded which). The TCR sequence derives from a woman between 40 and 50 years old with acute COVID-19. The chain has TRBV13 and TRBJ1-1; no clear D gene. In DNA form, the CDR3 reads TGTGCCAGCAGACCGACCCTGAGGAGCACTGAAGCTTTCTTT. Protein product: CASRPTLRSTEAFF.